Each of the 25 T cell receptor beta chains below was sequenced from the same sample in a study of identifying expanded T cells in peripheral blood (dated by TCRdb to 2018 to 2020). The library was generated by the immunoSEQ multiplex PCR assay. TCRdb obtained this table from immuneACCESS and retained in-frame rearrangements with V and J assigned. These tables miss some clones; where compared with another copy, unresolved V genes account for less than half of the shortfall, and the remainder is unexplained. The sample yields 100,000 to 150,000 clones; approximately 80% were counted once. Clones ranked in the top ten supply 3% to 4% of the sample. Sequences were obtained from blood. The receptors were gathered from a person between 18 and 75 years old in good health.

The chain has TRBV5-4 and TRBJ1-6, with D maybe TRBD1 (6 bases). The CDR3 is made up of 16 amino acids. With 4 bases removed from V and 10 bases from J, the gap between germline ends came to 21 bases. Germline V gives CDR1 SGHNT, CDR2 YYREEE (reference sequence). CDR3: CASSAGAGLGGSPLHF. CDR3 sequence (DNA): TGTGCCAGCAGCGCGGGGGCGGGACTGGGCGGATCACCCCTCCACTTT.

The chain links TRBV11-3 to TRBJ1-1, with D possibly being TRBD1 (5 bases). Trimming stripped 1 base from V and 11 bases from J, with 11 bases between. The CDR3 contains 12 residues. The germline V gene encodes CDR1 SGHNT and CDR2 YENEEA. CDR3 in DNA: TGTGCCAGCAGCTTAGCGGGCCAGGGCGCTTTCTTT. This codes for CASSLAGQGAFF.

The V call is TRBV6-1, the J call TRBJ2-4, with a weak D call TRBD2 (5 bases). Germline assignment: CDR1 MNHNS and CDR2 SASEGT. CDR3 size: 12 residues. The V gene lost 7 bases and the J gene lost 4 bases, with 8 bases spanning the gap. This CDR3 is CASIGLKNIQYF. CDR3 in DNA: TGTGCCAGCATTGGACTTAAAAACATTCAGTACTTC.

This chain connects TRBV6-1 to TRBJ1-2, with D tentatively TRBD1 (5 bases). The V and J ends lost 5 bases and 4 bases respectively, with 14 bases between them. Germline CDR1 is MNHNS and CDR2 is SASEGT. This CDR3 comprises 14 residues. CDR3: CASSRDEGSYGYTF. CDR3 sequence (DNA): TGTGCCAGCAGTAGGGACGAGGGTAGCTATGGCTACACCTTC.

The rearrangement uses TRBV4-3 and TRBJ2-7; TRBD1 matches 7 bases. Germline CDR1 LGHNA, CDR2 YSLEER. The CDR3 contains 13 residues. J lost 4 bases, V lost 4 bases, and 4 bases had no gene match. The CDR3 sequence is CASSLRTGYEQYF. The CDR3 DNA follows: TGCGCCAGCAGCCTCCGGACAGGATACGAGCAGTACTTC.

This chain uses TRBV10-3 with TRBJ2-3; TRBD1 agrees at 7 bases. Germline CDR1 ENHRY, CDR2 SYGVKD. This CDR3 spans 16 amino acids. V dropped 3 bases and J dropped 1; count of bases not matched to a gene: 7. CDR3 loop: CAISDGVGTGTDTQYF. DNA for the CDR3: TGTGCCATCAGTGACGGGGTCGGGACAGGCACAGATACGCAGTATTTT.

The V gene is TRBV7-6, the J gene TRBJ2-2, with D possibly being TRBD2 (6 bases). The CDR3 spans 15 residues. Trimming shortened V by 1 base and J by 7 bases, and 13 bases separated the two germline ends. Germline CDR1 and CDR2: SGHVS and FNYEAQ. In DNA form, the CDR3 reads TGTGCCAGCAGCTTAGTATGGGAGGAGGACGGGGAGCTGTTTTTT. Translating gives CASSLVWEEDGELFF.

This chain links TRBV4-3 with TRBJ2-3; D is uncertain. Trimming left V 3 bases short and J 2 bases short, with 12 bases between. The germline CDR1 and CDR2 sequences are LGHNA and YSLEER. The CDR3 contains 15 residues. The CDR3 sequence: CASSHLWTVTDTQYF. As DNA, the CDR3 is TGCGCCAGCAGCCATTTATGGACGGTCACAGATACGCAGTATTTT.

The DNA for the CDR3 is TGCGCCAGCAGCATTGACACCCAAGAGACCCAGTACTTC. Translating it yields CASSIDTQETQYF. The V call is TRBV5-1, the J call TRBJ2-5; D remains unclear. Germline values: CDR1 SGHRS, CDR2 YFSETQ. V was cut by 4 bases and J by 1 base, with 8 bases left in between. The CDR3 is made up of 13 amino acids.

This clone was found once. Since no conserved phenylalanine or tryptophan closes the CDR3, a read error is the likely cause. V is TRBV27 and J is TRBJ1-2, with D perhaps matching TRBD1 (6 bases). V was trimmed by 4 bases and J by 8 bases, leaving 20 bases between them. The CDR3 loop spans 15 amino acids. Germline CDR1 MNHEY, CDR2 SMNVEV (reference sequence). This chain's CDR3 is CASSSDLRQADGYTL. The DNA for the CDR3 is TGTGCCAGCAGTTCCGACCTACGACAGGCCGACGGCTACACCCTC.

The chain carries TRBV30 and TRBJ2-1; D could derive from TRBD1 or TRBD2 (5 bases each). Germline CDR1 GTSNPN, CDR2 SVGIG (reference sequence). The CDR3 loop spans 14 amino acids. V dropped 1 base and J dropped 6 bases, with 13 bases sitting between them. The CDR3 sequence: CAWSAGTWGNEQFF. In nucleotides, the CDR3 is TGTGCCTGGAGTGCCGGGACCTGGGGCAATGAGCAGTTCTTC.

V is TRBV20-1 and J is TRBJ2-5; possible D gene TRBD2, 5 bases. The CDR3 runs 11 residues. Germline-derived CDR1 and CDR2 are DFQATT and SNEGSKA (reference sequence). Deletions cut 6 bases from V and 4 bases from J, with 9 bases between. The CDR3 loop is CSATRGETQYF. The CDR3 DNA follows: TGCAGTGCGACCCGGGGAGAGACCCAGTACTTC.

V is TRBV7-9 and J is TRBJ1-2; D not certain. CDR1 and CDR2 (germline): SEHNR, FQNEAQ (reference sequence). This CDR3 has 12 amino acids. Trimming removed 6 bases from V and 4 bases from J, with 9 bases in between. Here the CDR3 DNA reads TGTGCCAGCAGTGAGGGAGCCTATGGCTACACCTTC. This gives the protein CASSEGAYGYTF. Filled out from reference TRBV7-9 and TRBJ1-2, the complete variable domain reads DTGVSQNPRHKITKRGQNVTFRCDPISEHNRLYWYRQTLGQGPEFLTYFQNEAQLEKSRLLSDRFSAERPKGSFSTLEIQRTEQGDSAMYLCASSEGAYGYTFGSGTRLTVV.

V and J are TRBV19 and TRBJ1-2; no clear D. The CDR3 runs 14 residues. Germline V gene data show CDR1 as LNHDA and CDR2 as SQIVND (reference sequence). V lost 6 bases, J lost 4 bases, and 15 bases lay in between. CDR3 DNA: TGTGCCAGTAGCCCCTTCCTGACCCGCTATGGCTACACCTTC. Translating it yields CASSPFLTRYGYTF.

V is TRBV6-5 and J is TRBJ2-1; maybe TRBD2 (7 bases). From germline, CDR1 is MNHEY and CDR2 SVGAGI. With 5 bases removed from V and 7 bases from J, the gap between germline ends came to 12 bases. The CDR3 is 13 residues long. The CDR3 nucleotides read TGTGCCAGCAGTAGGGGGGGCTATAATGAGCAGTTCTTC. This codes for CASSRGGYNEQFF.

The genes are TRBV9 and TRBJ2-7; D may correspond to TRBD1 or TRBD2 (5 bases each). The V end lost 4 bases, the J end lost 7 bases, and 18 bases lay between the germline ends. The CDR3 has 14 amino acids. CDR1 and CDR2 (germline): SGDLS, YYNGEE. The CDR3, as DNA: TGTGCCAGCAGCCCTGGGACGAGCGTGGGGGAGCAGTACTTC. It translates to CASSPGTSVGEQYF. Full variable domain (outside the CDR3, taken from reference TRBV9 and TRBJ2-7): DSGVTQTPKHLITATGQRVTLRCSPRSGDLSVYWYQQSLDQGLQFLIQYYNGEERAKGNILERFSAQQFPDLHSELNLSSLELGDSALYFCASSPGTSVGEQYFGPGTRLTVT.

The chain employs TRBV18 and TRBJ1-2, with 8 bases matching TRBD1. The CDR3 has 14 amino acids. CDR1 and CDR2 from the germline V gene are KGHSH and LQKENI. V lost 2 bases and J lost 6; bases outside the gene matches: 5. CDR3: CASSPDRGVNGYTF. DNA of the CDR3: TGTGCCAGCTCACCAGACAGGGGTGTTAATGGCTACACCTTC.

The V gene is TRBV6-5, the J gene TRBJ1-1; TRBD1 is a possible D gene (6 bases). The germline V and J ends were trimmed by 0 bases and 2 bases, with 10 bases remaining between them. From germline, CDR1 is MNHEY and CDR2 SVGAGI. CDR3 length equals 15 residues. The DNA of the CDR3 is TGTGCCAGCAGTTACTCGGGGGGCAGAAACACTGAAGCTTTCTTT. It yields the protein CASSYSGGRNTEAFF.

This clone appeared a single time. The chain has TRBV7-9 and TRBJ2-2; D is unclear. The germline V gene has CDR1 SEHNR and CDR2 FQNEAQ (reference sequence). There are 16 residues in the CDR3. V lost 1 base and J lost 2, with 11 bases in between. The DNA of the CDR3 is TGTGCCAGCAGCTTAGGACCCCCTTTAAACACCGGGGAGCTGTTTTTT. Its protein is CASSLGPPLNTGELFF.

The rearrangement uses TRBV5-6 and TRBJ1-5; D unresolved. From germline, CDR1 is SGHDT and CDR2 YYEEEE. Deletions cut 4 bases from V and 3 bases from J, with 14 bases between. This CDR3 is 15 amino acids long. CDR3 sequence reads: CASSQRAGVNQPQHF. CDR3 in DNA: TGTGCCAGCAGCCAAAGGGCGGGCGTCAATCAGCCCCAGCATTTT.

The gene calls are TRBV11-2 and TRBJ2-5; 9 positions agree with TRBD2. The CDR3 sequence is 14 residues long. Trimming cost V 5 bases and J 4 bases; bases outside gene matches: 5. Looked up from germline, CDR1 is SGHAT and CDR2 is FQNNGV. CDR3: CASSRAGGPETQYF. The DNA of the CDR3 is TGTGCCAGCAGCCGGGCGGGGGGGCCAGAGACCCAGTACTTC.

The genes are TRBV7-9 and TRBJ1-6, with TRBD1 as a possible D gene (6 bases). Germline loops: CDR1 SEHNR, CDR2 FQNEAQ (reference sequence). Trimming removed 3 bases from V and 8 bases from J, with 14 bases in between. The CDR3 sequence is 15 residues long. The CDR3 bases are TGTGCCAGCAGCTTCCGACAGGAATGGTATTCACCCCTCCACTTT. Translating gives CASSFRQEWYSPLHF.

The CDR3 DNA reads TGTGCCAGCAGCTTAGGGGTCCTAAATGAGCAGTTCTTC. Protein sequence: CASSLGVLNEQFF. This chain connects TRBV7-7 to TRBJ2-1; no reliable D call. Trimming pared 1 base from V and 7 bases from J, leaving 8 bases between. This CDR3 is 13 amino acids long. Germline CDR1 SSHAT, CDR2 FNYEAQ (reference sequence).

The CDR3 nucleotides read TGTGCCAGCAGCGCCCTAGTGGACACGCAGTATTTT. It yields the protein CASSALVDTQYF. V and J are TRBV9 and TRBJ2-3; no reliable D call. The CDR3 is made up of 12 amino acids. V was cut by 3 bases and J by 9 bases, with 11 bases left in between. Per the germline V gene, CDR1 is SGDLS and CDR2 is YYNGEE.

This sequence joins TRBV5-6 and TRBJ2-3; the D is unclear. V lost 1 base and J lost 2, with 5 bases in between. The germline V gene has CDR1 SGHDT and CDR2 YYEEEE. The CDR3 has 13 amino acids. As DNA, the CDR3 is TGTGCCAGCAGCTTGCCGCTCACAGATACGCAGTATTTT. Encoded protein: CASSLPLTDTQYF. Together with reference TRBV5-6 and TRBJ2-3, the CDR3 gives the full variable domain: DAGVTQSPTHLIKTRGQQVTLRCSPKSGHDTVSWYQQALGQGPQFIFQYYEEEERQRGNFPDRFSGHQFPNYSSELNVNALLLGDSALYLCASSLPLTDTQYFGPGTRLTVL.